This record concerns one T cell receptor beta chain sequence. The antigen is not known. Mismatch with germline at one junction end may stem from a read error. These data come from a study of response to subunit inactivated influenza vaccine. Findings and caveats of the study: T cells newly recruited by each seasonal influenza vaccination are few, the authors suggested.

TCRdb fed the RT-PCR reads into MiXCR, producing one record per CDR3 protein. The sample has hundreds of thousands of distinct CDR3 sequences; around 16% are singletons. Germline CDR1 SGHRS, CDR2 YFSETQ. The CDR3 extends over 13 amino acids. This specimen consisted of PBMCs from blood, obtained roughly 12 days after vaccination. This sequence originates from a man in his forties or fifties who received an inactivated influenza vaccine. V and J are TRBV5-1 and TRBJ2-3; D not certain. The CDR3, as DNA: TGCGCCAGCAGCCAGTTACTCACAGATACGCACTATTTT. It specifies CASSQLLTDTHYF.